The present TCR beta chain was sequenced within a study of blood T cell repertoires in COVID-19. Sequencing was performed with immunoSEQ multiplex PCR; in TCRdb, only in-frame clones are kept and a portion is missing. The sample lists about 140,000 clones, 88% occurring once. Per the germline V gene, CDR1 is LGHNA and CDR2 is YNFKEQ. The junction had 5 bases not matched to a gene; V was cut back by 0 bases and J by 4 bases. The CDR3 covers 15 residues. Sequencing was carried out using peripheral blood. This receptor was taken from a human donor in a cohort sampled during active COVID-19. The chain combines TRBV4-2 with TRBJ1-2, with 7 bases lining up with TRBD1. The CDR3, as DNA: TGTGCCAGCAGCCAAGATCCGGACAGGCCCTATGGCTACACCTTC. Its translation: CASSQDPDRPYGYTF.